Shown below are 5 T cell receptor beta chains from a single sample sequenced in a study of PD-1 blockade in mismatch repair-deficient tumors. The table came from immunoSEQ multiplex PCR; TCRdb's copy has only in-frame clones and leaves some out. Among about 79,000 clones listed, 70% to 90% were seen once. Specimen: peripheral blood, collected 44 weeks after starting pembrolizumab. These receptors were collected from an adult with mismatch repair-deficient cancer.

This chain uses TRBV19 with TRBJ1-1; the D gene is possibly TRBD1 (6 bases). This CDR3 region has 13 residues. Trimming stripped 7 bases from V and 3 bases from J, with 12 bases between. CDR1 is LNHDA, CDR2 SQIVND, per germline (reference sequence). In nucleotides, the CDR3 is TGTGCCAGTACCAAGCAGGGGTACACTGAAGCTTTCTTT. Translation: CASTKQGYTEAFF.

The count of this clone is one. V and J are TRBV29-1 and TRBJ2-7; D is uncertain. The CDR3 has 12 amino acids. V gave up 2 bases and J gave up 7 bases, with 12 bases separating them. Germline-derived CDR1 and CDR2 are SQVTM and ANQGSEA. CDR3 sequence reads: CSVELSRGEQYF. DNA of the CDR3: TGCAGCGTTGAATTGAGCCGTGGGGAGCAGTACTTC.

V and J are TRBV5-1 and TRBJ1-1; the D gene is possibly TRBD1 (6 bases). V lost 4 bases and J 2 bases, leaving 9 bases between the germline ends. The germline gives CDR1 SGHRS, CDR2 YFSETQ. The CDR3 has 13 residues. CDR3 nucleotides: TGCGCCAGCAGCCCAGGGGTTAACACTGAAGCTTTCTTT. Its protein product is CASSPGVNTEAFF.

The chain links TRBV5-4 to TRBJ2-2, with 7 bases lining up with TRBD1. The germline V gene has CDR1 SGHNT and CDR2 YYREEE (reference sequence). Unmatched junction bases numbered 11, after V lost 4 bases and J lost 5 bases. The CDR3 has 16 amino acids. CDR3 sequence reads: CASSPGDRVETGELFF. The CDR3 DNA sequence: TGTGCCAGCAGCCCGGGCGACAGGGTTGAGACCGGGGAGCTGTTTTTT. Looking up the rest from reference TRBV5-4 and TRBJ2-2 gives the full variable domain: ETGVTQSPTHLIKTRGQQVTLRCSSQSGHNTVSWYQQALGQGPQFIFQYYREEENGRGNFPPRFSGLQFPNYSSELNVNALELDDSALYLCASSPGDRVETGELFFGEGSRLTVL.

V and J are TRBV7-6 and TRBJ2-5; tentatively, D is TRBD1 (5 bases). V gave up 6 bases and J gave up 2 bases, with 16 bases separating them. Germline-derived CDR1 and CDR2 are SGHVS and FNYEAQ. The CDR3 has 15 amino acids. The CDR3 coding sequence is TGTGCCAGCAGATCATTCGTCCAGGGACAAGAGACCCAGTACTTC. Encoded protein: CASRSFVQGQETQYF.